One and the same sample provided the 7 T cell receptor beta chains below, sequenced in a study of molecular identifiers for immune sequencing clone quantification. In TCRdb, the PCR reads were re-called with MiXCR into one record per CDR3 protein. The sample holds roughly 10,000 distinct CDR3 sequences; 19% are singletons and the top ten take about 1.5%. Sequenced: naive CD8+ T cells from blood, with Jurkat cell RNA spiked in. Subset of the sample: FACS-sorted CD8+CD4-CCR7+CD45RA+ naive T cells. The receptors shown here come from a human donor in good health. Some libraries in this study had Jurkat cell RNA spiked in.

This clonotype showed up many times. The V gene is TRBV11-2, the J gene TRBJ2-1; 7 nucleotides line up with TRBD1. CDR3 size: 16 residues. J lost 5 bases, V lost 2 bases, and 9 bases had no gene match. Per germline, CDR1 SGHAT and CDR2 FQNNGV. In DNA, the CDR3 is TGTGCCAGCAGCTTATTCCCGAGGGGGCGCGACAATGAGCAGTTCTTC. Amino acids: CASSLFPRGRDNEQFF.

A remark on this clonotype: A much larger clone lies a single base off, so this may be a read error. The chain is built from TRBV7-2 and TRBJ2-7, with D possibly TRBD2 on 5 matching bases. The germline CDR1 and CDR2 sequences are SGHTA and FQGNSA. CDR3 size: 13 residues. CDR3 sequence (DNA): TGTGCCAGCAGCTCTTTGGACTTGCTAGAGCAGTGCTTC. This translates into CASSSLDLLEQCF.

The chain is built from TRBV28 and TRBJ2-7, with D unresolved. Germline assignment: CDR1 MDHEN and CDR2 SYDVKM. This CDR3 contains 14 residues. Trimming cost V 1 base and J 1 base, with 8 bases left between them. This CDR3 is CASSLSLESYEQYF. DNA for the CDR3: TGTGCCAGCAGTTTATCCCTGGAATCCTACGAGCAGTACTTC.

By sample share, this clonotype is medium-sized. V gene TRBV29-1 combines with J gene TRBJ2-3; TRBD2 matches 9 bases. The V gene end was trimmed by 5 bases and the J gene end by 2 bases; junction bases not matched to a gene: 2. CDR3 length: 13 amino acids. CDR1 is SQVTM and CDR2 is ANQGSEA in the germline V gene. CDR3 region: CSVRLAVTDTQYF. The CDR3 DNA follows: TGCAGCGTTAGACTAGCGGTCACAGATACGCAGTATTTT.

In its sample, this clonotype ranks as medium-sized. This chain links TRBV30 with TRBJ2-3; 9 positions agree with TRBD2. The CDR3 consists of 14 residues. Unmatched junction bases numbered 4, after V lost 2 bases and J lost 4 bases. Per the germline V gene, CDR1 is GTSNPN and CDR2 is SVGIG (reference sequence). The chain's CDR3 is CAWSLSGSPDTQYF. Written as DNA, the CDR3 is TGTGCCTGGAGTCTTAGCGGGAGCCCAGATACGCAGTATTTT.

This clonotype was counted between two and nine times. This sequence joins TRBV2 and TRBJ2-7; no clear D gene. The germline CDR1 and CDR2 sequences are SNHLY and FYNNEI. This CDR3 has 13 residues. Trimming took off 7 bases at V and 1 base at J, with 11 bases between the two ends. The CDR3, as DNA: TGTGCCAGCACCGTGGCTATTTCCTACGAGCAGTACTTC. Residues: CASTVAISYEQYF.

This clonotype was counted at least ten times. V and J are TRBV11-2 and TRBJ1-1, with D perhaps matching TRBD1 (5 bases). The length of the CDR3 is 16 residues. Germline CDR1 and CDR2: SGHAT and FQNNGV. Trimming pared 2 bases from V and 0 bases from J, leaving 13 bases between. The chain's CDR3 is CASSLFTGRLNTEAFF. CDR3 in DNA: TGTGCCAGCAGCTTATTCACGGGACGGTTGAACACTGAAGCTTTCTTT.